This TCR beta chain was identified in a study of radiotherapy plus CTLA-4 blockade in lung cancer. Across the whole study: With 25% to 40% of patients having disease control, objective responses were seen in less than 20%. General study points: It was early blood T cell clone dynamics, with interferon-beta, that reportedly best predicted response. TCR clones of tumor origin grew in blood after radiotherapy plus ipilimumab.

For this clone: Its antigen is undetermined.

Generated by immunoSEQ multiplex PCR, the TCRdb table keeps only in-frame clones and is missing some. The sample has 60,000 to 75,000 clones, 76% seen once. The V gene's germline CDR1 is SQVTM and CDR2 ANQGSEA. The CDR3 is 12 amino acids. Trimming pared 6 bases from V and 3 bases from J, leaving 11 bases between. J is TRBJ2-5 and V is TRBV29-1; a weak D match, TRBD2 (5 bases). Sequenced material: peripheral blood, taken from a patient treated with radiotherapy plus ipilimumab. This receptor was taken from a human donor with non-small cell lung cancer whose response to radiotherapy plus ipilimumab could not be evaluated. Some clones in this sample may be carry-over from other donors' samples. CDR3 in amino acids: CSVSGIEETQYF. CDR3 coding DNA: TGCAGCGTCTCGGGGATAGAAGAGACCCAGTACTTC.